Listed below are T cell receptor beta chains from one sample, sequenced in a study of shared clonotypes between healthy human individuals. Produced via immunoSEQ multiplex PCR; TCRdb's table is partial and in-frame only. This sample carries roughly 1,800,000 clones, about 95% of them seen once, and the ten largest clones take under 1.5%. The specimen was naive CD8+ T cells sorted from blood. These receptors all stem from a man aged 18 to 30 in good health. Both conserved end residues are part of each CDR3. Each record gives: V gene, J gene, clone size, D gene, CDR3 protein, CDR3 DNA. A D gene is named only where the DNA matches it firmly. The size of a clone is reported for some rows only, either as once, few or many, or as a class for expanded clones.

v_call: TRBV11-2; j_call: TRBJ2-7; clone_size: -; d_call: TRBD1; cdr3_aa: CASSSGQGAGYEQYF; cdr3_nt: TGTGCCAGCAGCTCCGGACAGGGGGCCGGCTACGAGCAGTACTTC
v_call: TRBV6-1; j_call: TRBJ2-7; clone_size: -; d_call: -; cdr3_aa: CASSDRDPYEQYF; cdr3_nt: TGTGCCAGCAGTGACAGGGACCCCTACGAGCAGTACTTC
v_call: TRBV4-3; j_call: TRBJ2-7; clone_size: once; d_call: -; cdr3_aa: CASSQDRESYEQYF; cdr3_nt: TGCGCCAGCAGCCAAGATCGTGAATCCTACGAGCAGTACTTC
v_call: TRBV7-9; j_call: TRBJ2-7; clone_size: -; d_call: TRBD1; cdr3_aa: CASSLGQGFYEQYF; cdr3_nt: TGTGCCAGCAGCTTGGGACAGGGGTTCTACGAGCAGTACTTC
v_call: TRBV9; j_call: TRBJ2-7; clone_size: -; d_call: TRBD2; cdr3_aa: CASSTTGTSDSYEQYF; cdr3_nt: TGTGCCAGCAGCACCACCGGGACTAGCGACTCCTACGAGCAGTACTTC
v_call: TRBV13; j_call: TRBJ1-4; clone_size: -; d_call: TRBD1; cdr3_aa: CASSLSSQGADEKLFF; cdr3_nt: TGTGCCAGCAGCTTATCCTCACAGGGGGCGGATGAAAAACTGTTTTTT
v_call: TRBV9; j_call: TRBJ2-1; clone_size: -; d_call: -; cdr3_aa: CASSVGGGGEQFF; cdr3_nt: TGTGCCAGCAGCGTAGGCGGGGGCGGTGAGCAGTTCTTC
v_call: TRBV19; j_call: TRBJ1-5; clone_size: -; d_call: -; cdr3_aa: CASRPDASNQPQHF; cdr3_nt: TGTGCCAGTAGACCGGACGCTAGCAATCAGCCCCAGCATTTT
v_call: TRBV29-1; j_call: TRBJ2-3; clone_size: -; d_call: -; cdr3_aa: CSTAKRQIGTDTQYF; cdr3_nt: TGCAGCACAGCAAAGCGGCAGATAGGCACAGATACGCAGTATTTT
v_call: TRBV11-2; j_call: TRBJ2-7; clone_size: -; d_call: -; cdr3_aa: CASSRGDGGSSYEQYF; cdr3_nt: TGTGCCAGCAGCCGTGGCGACGGGGGAAGCTCCTACGAGCAGTACTTC
v_call: TRBV6-5; j_call: TRBJ1-1; clone_size: -; d_call: -; cdr3_aa: CASTSHEEAFF; cdr3_nt: TGTGCCAGCACCTCTCACGAGGAAGCTTTCTTT
v_call: TRBV6-5; j_call: TRBJ2-2; clone_size: -; d_call: -; cdr3_aa: CASSYSIGENTGELFF; cdr3_nt: TGTGCCAGCAGTTACTCGATAGGGGAGAACACCGGGGAGCTGTTTTTT
v_call: TRBV27; j_call: TRBJ2-7; clone_size: -; d_call: -; cdr3_aa: CASSFQGYYEQYF; cdr3_nt: TGTGCCAGCAGTTTTCAGGGTTATTACGAGCAGTACTTC
v_call: TRBV5-4; j_call: TRBJ1-1; clone_size: -; d_call: -; cdr3_aa: CASSGTGKTEAFF; cdr3_nt: TGTGCCAGCAGCGGCACAGGGAAGACTGAAGCTTTCTTT
v_call: TRBV7-9; j_call: TRBJ2-7; clone_size: -; d_call: TRBD2; cdr3_aa: CASSPGTSGYEQYF; cdr3_nt: TGTGCCAGCAGCCCCGGGACTAGCGGATACGAGCAGTACTTC
v_call: TRBV13; j_call: TRBJ2-1; clone_size: -; d_call: TRBD2; cdr3_aa: CASSLKGLANYNEQFF; cdr3_nt: TGTGCCAGCAGCTTAAAGGGACTAGCGAACTACAATGAGCAGTTCTTC
v_call: TRBV30; j_call: TRBJ1-6; clone_size: -; d_call: -; cdr3_aa: CAWSRGSYNSPLHF; cdr3_nt: TGTGCCTGGAGTCGGGGCTCCTATAATTCACCCCTCCACTTT
v_call: TRBV6-5; j_call: TRBJ2-7; clone_size: -; d_call: TRBD2; cdr3_aa: CASTPTGTSEEQYF; cdr3_nt: TGTGCCAGCACCCCCACGGGAACTAGCGAAGAGCAGTACTTC
v_call: TRBV5-6; j_call: TRBJ2-7; clone_size: -; d_call: TRBD2; cdr3_aa: CASSWDTSGGDEQYF; cdr3_nt: TGTGCCAGCAGCTGGGACACTAGCGGAGGTGACGAGCAGTACTTC
v_call: TRBV27; j_call: TRBJ2-1; clone_size: -; d_call: -; cdr3_aa: CASSFTGTSNEQFF; cdr3_nt: TGTGCCAGCAGTTTTACAGGGACTTCGAATGAGCAGTTCTTC
v_call: TRBV2; j_call: TRBJ2-7; clone_size: -; d_call: -; cdr3_aa: CASGISTYEQYF; cdr3_nt: TGTGCCAGCGGGATCTCGACCTACGAGCAGTACTTC
v_call: TRBV7-6; j_call: TRBJ2-3; clone_size: -; d_call: TRBD1; cdr3_aa: CASSPPWDRGPDTQYF; cdr3_nt: TGTGCCAGCAGCCCCCCTTGGGACAGGGGGCCAGATACGCAGTATTTT
v_call: TRBV27; j_call: TRBJ2-7; clone_size: -; d_call: -; cdr3_aa: CASSLAGTEGQYF; cdr3_nt: TGTGCCAGCAGTTTAGCGGGGACAGAGGGGCAGTACTTC
v_call: TRBV11-2; j_call: TRBJ1-2; clone_size: -; d_call: TRBD1; cdr3_aa: CASSLDAGTDYGYTF; cdr3_nt: TGTGCCAGCAGCTTAGACGCCGGGACAGACTATGGCTACACCTTC
v_call: TRBV29-1; j_call: TRBJ2-3; clone_size: -; d_call: TRBD2; cdr3_aa: CSAYSWTSGSTDTQYF; cdr3_nt: TGCAGCGCCTATAGCTGGACTAGCGGTAGCACAGATACGCAGTATTTT
v_call: TRBV7-6; j_call: TRBJ1-1; clone_size: once; d_call: TRBD1; cdr3_aa: CASSASTGGSSVRDPEAFF; cdr3_nt: TGTGCCAGCAGCGCCTCGACAGGGGGCTCATCGGTTCGAGACCCTGAAGCTTTCTTT
v_call: TRBV30; j_call: TRBJ2-3; clone_size: -; d_call: -; cdr3_aa: CAWSVSLATDTQYF; cdr3_nt: TGTGCCTGGAGTGTAAGCCTAGCTACAGATACGCAGTATTTT
v_call: TRBV30; j_call: TRBJ1-2; clone_size: -; d_call: -; cdr3_aa: CAWSLVVDSWYTF; cdr3_nt: TGTGCCTGGAGTCTCGTGGTCGACTCGTGGTACACCTTC
v_call: TRBV27; j_call: TRBJ2-7; clone_size: -; d_call: -; cdr3_aa: CASSLSIAPGSHEQYF; cdr3_nt: TGTGCCAGCAGTTTATCGATTGCGCCGGGGTCCCACGAGCAGTACTTC
v_call: TRBV27; j_call: TRBJ2-5; clone_size: -; d_call: -; cdr3_aa: CASSSLQGSAQETQYF; cdr3_nt: TGTGCCAGCAGTTCATTGCAGGGGAGCGCCCAAGAGACCCAGTACTTC
v_call: TRBV19; j_call: TRBJ2-7; clone_size: -; d_call: -; cdr3_aa: CASAPQIFYEQYF; cdr3_nt: TGTGCCAGCGCCCCTCAGATCTTCTACGAGCAGTACTTC
v_call: TRBV5-5; j_call: TRBJ1-6; clone_size: -; d_call: -; cdr3_aa: CASSLADSSYNSPLHF; cdr3_nt: TGTGCCAGCAGCCTCGCCGACAGCTCCTATAATTCACCCCTCCACTTT
v_call: TRBV28; j_call: TRBJ2-1; clone_size: -; d_call: -; cdr3_aa: CASSTPPGGRKVDEQFF; cdr3_nt: TGTGCCAGCAGTACCCCTCCCGGGGGGCGGAAAGTCGATGAGCAGTTCTTC
v_call: TRBV30; j_call: TRBJ2-3; clone_size: -; d_call: TRBD2; cdr3_aa: CAWSRSGGADTQYF; cdr3_nt: TGTGCCTGGAGTCGCAGCGGGGGTGCAGATACGCAGTATTTT
v_call: TRBV5-6; j_call: TRBJ2-3; clone_size: -; d_call: -; cdr3_aa: CASSLAGASLLTDTQYF; cdr3_nt: TGTGCCAGCAGCTTGGCAGGCGCTAGTTTGCTTACAGATACGCAGTATTTT
v_call: TRBV27; j_call: TRBJ1-2; clone_size: -; d_call: TRBD1; cdr3_aa: CASSLRQGENYGYTF; cdr3_nt: TGTGCCAGCAGTTTGAGGCAGGGGGAGAACTATGGCTACACCTTC